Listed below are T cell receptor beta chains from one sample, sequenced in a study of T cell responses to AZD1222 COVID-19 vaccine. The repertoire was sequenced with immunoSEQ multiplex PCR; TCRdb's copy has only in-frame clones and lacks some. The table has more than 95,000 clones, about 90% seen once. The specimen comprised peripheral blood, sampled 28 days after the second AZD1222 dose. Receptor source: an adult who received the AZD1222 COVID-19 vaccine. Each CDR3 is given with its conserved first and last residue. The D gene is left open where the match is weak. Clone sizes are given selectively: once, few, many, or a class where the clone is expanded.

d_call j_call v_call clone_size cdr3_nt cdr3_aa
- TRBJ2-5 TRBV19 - TGTGCCAGTAGTATATTTGGGGGATTGGGTCCCCAAGAGACCCAGTACTTC CASSIFGGLGPQETQYF
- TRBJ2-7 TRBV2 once TGTGCCAGCAGTGGGGGGGAGACGGCCGAGCAGTACTTC CASSGGETAEQYF
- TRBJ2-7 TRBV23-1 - TGCGCCAGCAGTCAATGGTCCGGTAGCCTTCCCTCCTACGAGCAGTACTTC CASSQWSGSLPSYEQYF
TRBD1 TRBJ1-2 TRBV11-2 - TGTGCCAGCAGCTTGGGACAGGGACACTATGGCTACACCTTC CASSLGQGHYGYTF
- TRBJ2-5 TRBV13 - TGTGCCTCGACCCGGGCGGGATCGGTGACCCAGTACTTC CASTRAGSVTQYF
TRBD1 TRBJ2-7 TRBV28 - TGTGCCAGCAGTACGGGACAGTCCTACGAGCAGTACTTC CASSTGQSYEQYF
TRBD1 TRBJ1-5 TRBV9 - TGTGCCAGCAGCGCACAGGGGCGCGGCAATCAGCCCCAGCATTTT CASSAQGRGNQPQHF
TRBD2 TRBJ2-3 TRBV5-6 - TGTGCCAGCAGCTTTAGCGGGGTAGATACGCAGTATTTT CASSFSGVDTQYF
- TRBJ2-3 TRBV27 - TGTGCCAGCAGTTCCAGGGGCCCGCAGTATTTT CASSSRGPQYF
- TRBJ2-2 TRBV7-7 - TGTGCTAGCAGCCCCCTGTTCTCCACCGGGGAGCTGTTTTTT CASSPLFSTGELFF
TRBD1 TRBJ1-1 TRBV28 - TGTGCCAGCAGAAGGGACAGGACGAACACTGAAGCTTTCTTT CASRRDRTNTEAFF
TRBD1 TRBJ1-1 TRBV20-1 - TGCAGTGCTAGTTCCAGGGGGGGTACTGAAGCTTTCTTT CSASSRGGTEAFF
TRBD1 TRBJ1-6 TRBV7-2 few TGTGCCAGCAAGGGTACCCAGGGGGATAATTCACCCCTCCACTTT CASKGTQGDNSPLHF
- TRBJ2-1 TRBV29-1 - TGCAGCGTTGAAGGCGGCTACAATGAGCAGTTCTTC CSVEGGYNEQFF
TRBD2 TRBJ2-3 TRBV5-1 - TGCGCCAGCAGCTCGGGAGGAACGGGACGGGCAGATACGCAGTATTTT CASSSGGTGRADTQYF
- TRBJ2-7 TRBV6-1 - TGTGCCAGCAGTGACAGGACAGCCTCCTACGAGCAGTACTTC CASSDRTASYEQYF